These 32 T cell receptor beta chains share one sample of origin, sequenced in a study of control samples from healthy donors and cancer patients (dated by TCRdb to 2018 to 2021). The library was generated by the immunoSEQ multiplex PCR assay. Sourced from immuneACCESS, this table was stored by TCRdb with only in-frame sequences that have V and J called. A share of the clones is absent; for the studies checked, an unresolved V gene accounts for under half, and the remainder has no known explanation. Counted in this sample were around 85,000 clones; about 89% of them appeared once. Of the sample, 6% to 9.5% falls within the top ten clones. The sequencing input was blood. Receptors originate from a woman aged 55-75 years in good health.

The chain links TRBV9 to TRBJ2-3, with no clear D. This CDR3 region has 16 residues. V was cut by 4 bases and J by 1 base, with 16 bases left in between. CDR1 is SGDLS and CDR2 is YYNGEE in the germline V gene. The CDR3 protein is CASSPERGGRTDTQYF. The CDR3 DNA reads TGTGCCAGCAGCCCGGAACGTGGCGGACGCACAGATACGCAGTATTTT.

The chain employs TRBV7-2 and TRBJ2-2, with TRBD2 identical over 8 bases. This CDR3 region has 17 residues. Germline trimming cut 1 base from V and 1 base from J; bases unmatched to any gene: 5. Germline V lookup: CDR1 SGHTA, CDR2 FQGNSA. The DNA for the CDR3 is TGTGCCAGCAGCTTAGTCCCCCTAGCGGGGAACACCGGGGAGCTGTTTTTT. Translating gives CASSLVPLAGNTGELFF.

This clone was seen a single time. V gene TRBV18 combines with J gene TRBJ1-1; unclear D gene. CDR3 length: 16 residues. The germline V and J ends were trimmed by 4 bases and 5 bases, with 20 bases remaining between them. CDR1 is KGHSH, CDR2 LQKENI, per germline. CDR3 loop: CASSRQFFSVGTEAFF. The CDR3 coding sequence is TGTGCCAGCTCACGCCAGTTTTTCAGTGTGGGGACTGAAGCTTTCTTT.

This clone was recorded a few times. V and J are TRBV27 and TRBJ1-2; 10 nucleotides align to TRBD1. CDR3 size: 16 residues. The junction had 6 bases not matched to a gene; V was cut back by 2 bases and J by 3 bases. The germline gives CDR1 MNHEY, CDR2 SMNVEV (reference sequence). The CDR3 sequence: CASSLRGTGAHYGYTF. In nucleotides, the CDR3 is TGTGCCAGCAGTTTAAGAGGGACAGGGGCACACTATGGCTACACCTTC.

The chain couples TRBV10-3 to TRBJ1-1, with 9 bases fitting TRBD1. Germline CDR1 is ENHRY and CDR2 is SYGVKD. The V and J ends lost 6 bases and 5 bases, in that order; junction bases with no gene match: 7. The CDR3 length is 14 residues. The CDR3 DNA reads as TGTGCCATCAGGGCGGACAGGGGCGGTACTGAAGCTTTCTTT. The encoded protein is CAIRADRGGTEAFF.

This rearrangement joins TRBV12-3 or TRBV12-4 to TRBJ1-3; unclear D gene. The CDR3 extends over 13 amino acids. Trimming took off 6 bases at V and 1 base at J, with 7 bases between the two ends. CDR3 in amino acids: CASSGWSGNTIYF. The CDR3 nucleotides are TGTGCCAGCAGCGGCTGGTCTGGAAACACCATATATTTT.

The V and J genes are TRBV5-1 and TRBJ1-2; 7 bases align to TRBD1. The CDR3 runs 16 residues. The V segment lost 4 bases and the J segment 1 base; nucleotides outside the gene matches: 10. The germline V gene encodes CDR1 SGHRS and CDR2 YFSETQ. The CDR3 here is CASSPDREGLNYGYTF. In DNA form, the CDR3 reads TGCGCCAGCAGCCCCGACAGGGAGGGCCTTAACTATGGCTACACCTTC. Full variable domain (rest looked up from reference TRBV5-1 and TRBJ1-2): KAGVTQTPRYLIKTRGQQVTLSCSPISGHRSVSWYQQTPGQGLQFLFEYFSETQRNKGNFPGRFSGRQFSNSRSEMNVSTLELGDSALYLCASSPDREGLNYGYTFGSGTRLTVV.

The chain couples TRBV5-1 to TRBJ2-1, with 9 positions matching TRBD1. The junction had 3 bases not matched to a gene; V was cut back by 2 bases and J by 3 bases. From germline, CDR1 is SGHRS and CDR2 YFSETQ. The CDR3 spans 15 residues. Here the CDR3 DNA reads TGCGCCAGCAGCTTAGGACAGGGGTACTACAATGAGCAGTTCTTC. It codes for CASSLGQGYYNEQFF.

V gene TRBV6-2 or TRBV6-3 combines with J gene TRBJ2-2, with D perhaps matching TRBD1 (5 bases). Per germline, CDR1 MNHEY and CDR2 SVGEGT. V was shortened by 5 bases and J by 6 bases, with 10 bases between the two germline ends. The CDR3 consists of 13 residues. Here the CDR3 reads CASSKQVAGELFF. The CDR3 DNA reads as TGTGCCAGCAGTAAACAGGTGGCCGGGGAGCTGTTTTTT.

CDR3: CASSFLGSTEAFF. The DNA of the CDR3 is TGTGCCAGCAGCTTCCTAGGGAGCACTGAAGCTTTCTTT. This chain joins TRBV5-4 and TRBJ1-1; no clear D. The V gene lost 2 bases and the J gene lost 4 bases, with 9 bases spanning the gap. This CDR3 comprises 13 residues. Germline-derived CDR1 and CDR2 are SGHNT and YYREEE (reference sequence).

The chain employs TRBV19 and TRBJ1-2, with 10 nucleotides matching TRBD1. CDR1 is LNHDA and CDR2 is SQIVND in the germline V gene (reference sequence). With 9 bases clipped from V and 8 bases from J, the junction kept 18 bases outside the gene matches. The CDR3 loop spans 16 amino acids. CDR3 region: CASSGGQGLVREGYTF. CDR3 nucleotides: TGTGCCAGCAGCGGGGGACAGGGGCTCGTTCGGGAGGGCTACACCTTC.

This chain uses TRBV5-8 with TRBJ1-1, with 7 bases that match TRBD1. CDR1 is SGHTS and CDR2 is YDEGEE in the germline V gene. This CDR3 is 14 amino acids long. Trimming cost V 4 bases and J 5 bases; bases outside gene matches: 8. This chain's CDR3 is CASSPRTGVTEAFF. The CDR3 bases are TGTGCCAGCAGCCCTCGGACAGGAGTGACTGAAGCTTTCTTT.

The V and J genes are TRBV7-8 and TRBJ1-1, with D perhaps TRBD1 (5 bases). The CDR3 has 18 residues. Trimming stripped 5 bases from V and 1 base from J, with 23 bases between. Germline values: CDR1 SGHVS, CDR2 FQNEAQ. DNA for the CDR3: TGTGCCAGCAGCCCCGTGTCCAGGGCCTTCGGCGGGAACACTGAAGCTTTCTTT. Amino acids: CASSPVSRAFGGNTEAFF.

V and J are TRBV3-1 (or the pseudogene TRBV3-2) and TRBJ1-4; 8 nucleotides line up with TRBD1. The CDR3 extends over 14 amino acids. Germline V CDR1 and CDR2: LGHDT, YNNKEL (reference sequence). J lost 7 bases, V lost 4 bases, and 5 bases had no gene match. The CDR3 loop reads CASSLRQGSEKLFF. CDR3 nucleotides: TGTGCCAGCAGCCTACGACAGGGGAGTGAAAAACTGTTTTTT.

The chain recombines TRBV7-5 with TRBJ1-1. TRBV7-5 is a documented pseudogene. The length of the CDR3 is 11 residues. The CDR3 bases are TGTGCCAGAAGCCCCCGGCCTCGGGGTTTCTTT. Encoded protein: CARSPRPRGFF.

The chain joins TRBV4-1 to TRBJ1-5, with 7 bases that match TRBD1. The CDR3 is 16 residues long. The junction had 13 bases not matched to a gene; V was cut back by 4 bases and J by 7 bases. Germline loops: CDR1 MGHRA, CDR2 YSYEKL. The CDR3 nucleotides are TGCGCCAGCAGCCCACGTCCGGGGACAGCCGGGCAGCCCCAGCATTTT. This encodes CASSPRPGTAGQPQHF.

This chain connects TRBV28 to TRBJ2-1, with 9 nucleotides matching TRBD2. V lost 3 bases, J lost 4 bases, and 1 base stayed unmatched. CDR1 is MDHEN and CDR2 is SYDVKM in the germline V gene. The CDR3 spans 14 residues. The CDR3 DNA is TGTGCCAGCAGTTTCCTAGCGGGGTACAATGAGCAGTTCTTC. This translates into CASSFLAGYNEQFF.

CDR3 bases: TGTGCCAGCAGCTTAGAGGTGGTGGGACCAGCTACCCGGGACACTGAAGCTTTCTTT. Its protein is CASSLEVVGPATRDTEAFF. J is TRBJ1-1 and V is TRBV7-2; possible D gene TRBD1, 5 bases. This CDR3 has 19 residues. V dropped 1 base and J dropped 3 bases, with 24 bases sitting between them. Germline V lookup: CDR1 SGHTA, CDR2 FQGNSA.

This sequence joins TRBV9 and TRBJ2-7, with D perhaps being TRBD1 or TRBD2 (5 bases each). V lost 3 bases and J lost 1, with 14 bases in between. The V gene's germline CDR1 is SGDLS and CDR2 YYNGEE. CDR3 length: 15 amino acids. CDR3 in amino acids: CASSGGTDPSYEQYF. The CDR3 coding sequence is TGTGCCAGCAGCGGGGGGACGGATCCTTCCTACGAGCAGTACTTC.

The genes are TRBV4-2 and TRBJ2-7; possible D gene TRBD1, 5 bases. V was clipped by 0 bases and J by 3 bases, with 9 bases between them. This CDR3 comprises 14 residues. Germline V gives CDR1 LGHNA, CDR2 YNFKEQ. This CDR3 is CASSQDRTSYEQYF. The CDR3 DNA reads TGTGCCAGCAGCCAAGATAGGACAAGCTACGAGCAGTACTTC.

This clone appeared a single time. J is TRBJ2-1 and V is TRBV27; weak D call: TRBD2 (5 bases). Germline V gene data show CDR1 as MNHEY and CDR2 as SMNVEV (reference sequence). The CDR3 extends over 14 amino acids. V was cut by 2 bases and J by 4 bases, with 9 bases left in between. CDR3 coding DNA: TGTGCCAGCAGTTTAGAGCTAGCTTACAATGAGCAGTTCTTC. This sequence encodes CASSLELAYNEQFF.

This clone was recorded only once. The chain recombines TRBV15 with TRBJ2-7; TRBD2 agrees at 7 bases. Germline V gene data show CDR1 as LNHNV and CDR2 as YYDKDF (reference sequence). V gave up 3 bases and J gave up 1 base; unmatched junction bases: 6. The CDR3 spans 15 residues. The CDR3: CATSRSGTISYEQYF. CDR3 bases: TGTGCCACCAGCAGGTCCGGGACTATATCCTACGAGCAGTACTTC.

The genes are TRBV18 and TRBJ1-1; D is undetermined. The V gene's germline CDR1 is KGHSH and CDR2 LQKENI. V lost 3 bases, J lost 1 base, and 9 bases lay in between. This CDR3 has 14 residues. This CDR3 is CASSPAGANTEAFF. CDR3 DNA sequence: TGTGCCAGCTCACCGGCGGGCGCGAACACTGAAGCTTTCTTT.

The chain joins TRBV18 to TRBJ2-5, with D hard to call. The CDR3 runs to 16 residues. Deletions cut 6 bases from V and 5 bases from J, with 22 bases between. CDR1 and CDR2 from the germline V gene are KGHSH and LQKENI. CDR3 loop: CASSSASGGLGETQYF. The CDR3 DNA is TGTGCCAGCTCGTCCGCCTCCGGCGGCTTAGGGGAGACCCAGTACTTC.

This clone is deemed large. This chain uses TRBV2 with TRBJ1-1; the match to TRBD1 covers 12 bases. V dropped 11 bases and J dropped 6; count of bases not matched to a gene: 10. Germline V CDR1 and CDR2: SNHLY, FYNNEI. The CDR3 has 14 amino acids. CDR3 DNA sequence: TGTGCCTGCCAGGGGACAGGGGGCGCCTCTGAAGCTTTCTTT. Its translation: CACQGTGGASEAFF.

J is TRBJ2-1 and V is TRBV27, with 12 positions matching TRBD2. This CDR3 contains 14 residues. The V segment lost 7 bases and the J segment 3 bases; nucleotides outside the gene matches: 1. CDR1 and CDR2 from the germline V gene are MNHEY and SMNVEV (reference sequence). The CDR3: CASMGLAGYNEQFF. The CDR3 DNA reads TGTGCCAGCATGGGACTAGCGGGCTACAATGAGCAGTTCTTC.

The chain employs TRBV11-2 and TRBJ2-1, with D uncertain. Trimming removed 3 bases at V and 4 bases at J, with 13 bases between. CDR1 and CDR2 (germline): SGHAT, FQNNGV. This CDR3 is built from 15 residues. In nucleotides, the CDR3 is TGTGCCAGCAGCTTTTCTGCCTCGGTGTACAATGAGCAGTTCTTC. This encodes CASSFSASVYNEQFF.

The chain couples TRBV2 to TRBJ2-2; D ambiguous. Trimming took off 6 bases at V and 1 base at J, with 12 bases between the two ends. The CDR3 sequence is 15 residues long. Germline-derived CDR1 and CDR2 are SNHLY and FYNNEI. CDR3 sequence (DNA): TGTGCCAGCAGAGGACCGCAGAGGAACACCGGGGAGCTGTTTTTT. Translating it yields CASRGPQRNTGELFF.

The chain employs TRBV19 and TRBJ2-7; perhaps TRBD1 as D (5 bases). This CDR3 has 16 amino acids. The V and J ends lost 3 bases and 0 bases respectively, with 15 bases between them. From germline, CDR1 is LNHDA and CDR2 SQIVND (reference sequence). CDR3 in DNA: TGTGCCAGTAGTATTAGGGGCCAAGCCGACTCCTACGAGCAGTACTTC. Translating it yields CASSIRGQADSYEQYF.

This rearrangement joins TRBV7-9 to TRBJ1-2; D call uncertain. Germline loops: CDR1 SEHNR, CDR2 FQNEAQ (reference sequence). The CDR3 runs to 13 residues. Trimming cost V 4 bases and J 6 bases, with 12 bases left between them. CDR3 amino acids: CASSYVESDGYTF. DNA for the CDR3: TGTGCCAGCAGCTATGTGGAGTCAGATGGCTACACCTTC.

The rearrangement links TRBV15 to TRBJ1-2; D ambiguous. The V gene's germline CDR1 is LNHNV and CDR2 YYDKDF (reference sequence). The CDR3 totals 15 residues. The V and J ends lost 0 bases and 3 bases respectively, with 11 bases between them. The DNA for the CDR3 is TGTGCCACCAGCAGAGATTTCGCGAACGACTATGGCTACACCTTC. This codes for CATSRDFANDYGYTF.

The table lists this clone with a count of one. At one end, the junction sequence differs from germline, possibly due to a read error. V usage is TRBV3-1 (or the pseudogene TRBV3-2) and J usage is TRBJ1-3; D remains unclear. CDR3 length: 13 amino acids. CDR1 and CDR2 (germline): LGHDT, YNNKEL (reference sequence). CDR3 residues: CASSQGHGYTIYF. The DNA for the CDR3 is TGTGCCAGCAGCCAAGGACATGGATACACCATATATTTT.